This record covers a single T cell receptor (beta chain). Other DNA sequences in this specimen translate into the identical CDR3. The record originates from a study of blood T cell repertoires in COVID-19. This CDR3 comprises 13 residues. V lost 7 bases, J lost 1 base, and 11 bases lay in between. Germline-derived CDR1 and CDR2 are MDHEN and SYDVKM. Sequencing used immunoSEQ multiplex PCR; TCRdb keeps in-frame clones, though not all of them. The table includes 120,000 to 150,000 clones, roughly 85% detected once. The sequencing sample was made of peripheral blood. The receptor was derived from a man in his sixties with acute or convalescent COVID-19. This sequence joins TRBV28 and TRBJ2-7, with D maybe TRBD1 (7 bases). CDR3 nucleotides: TGTGCCAGCACCCCAGGGGGGTCCTACGAGCAGTACTTC. This gives the protein CASTPGGSYEQYF.